Following are 3 T cell receptor beta chains from one sample sequenced in a study of CD4 T cell repertoires in COVID-19. Libraries were prepared by immunoSEQ multiplex PCR; TCRdb keeps only in-frame clonotypes and omits some of them. The sample holds approximately 75,000 clones, 83% seen once. The sequences come from CD4+ T cells from peripheral blood, collected after recovery from COVID-19. Source of these receptors: a human donor who had COVID-19.

This chain's CDR3 is CASSPPSQETQYF. As DNA, the CDR3 is TGTGCCAGCTCACCACCTTCGCAAGAGACCCAGTACTTC. The chain is built from TRBV18 and TRBJ2-5; no clear D. Trimming removed 0 bases at V and 2 bases at J, with 4 bases between. Per the germline V gene, CDR1 is KGHSH and CDR2 is LQKENI. The CDR3 extends over 13 amino acids.

The chain employs TRBV5-1 and TRBJ2-3, with D uncertain. Trimming took 0 bases from V and 4 from J, leaving 3 bases between them. This CDR3 spans 12 amino acids. CDR1 and CDR2 from the germline V gene are SGHRS and YFSETQ. The CDR3 sequence is CASSLDADTQYF. The CDR3 DNA reads as TGCGCCAGCAGCTTGGACGCAGATACGCAGTATTTT.

The CDR3 region is CASSISGANTGELFF. CDR3 sequence (DNA): TGTGCCAGCAGCATTAGCGGGGCGAACACCGGGGAGCTGTTTTTT. The gene calls are TRBV7-2 and TRBJ2-2, with 8 bases aligning to TRBD2. The CDR3 is 15 residues long. The V gene's germline CDR1 is SGHTA and CDR2 FQGNSA. V was clipped by 5 bases and J by 0 bases; unmatched bases: 2.